This T cell receptor beta chain is from a study of regulatory T cells in long-lasting Graves disease. The time point is: newly diagnosed GD, antithyroid drugs for less than 3 months. The TCR library used RNA extracted from PBMCs. This clonotype was picked up many times. According to the study, TCR beta libraries were built with iRepertoire HTBI primers and CDR3-region Arm-PCR. A single record per CDR3 protein comes from TCRdb applying MiXCR to the multiplex PCR reads. The sample carries roughly 380,000 distinct CDR3 sequences, over 15% recorded once. The data also belong to a second study, concerning T cells in Graves' hyperthyroidism and ophthalmopathy.

Sequenced here: peripheral blood mononuclear cells (PBMCs), sampled at new diagnosis, from a patient treated with antithyroid drugs. The clonotype comes from a middle-aged man with Graves disease.

The CDR3 sequence: CASSQLYVGMRETQYF. The DNA for the CDR3 is TGCGCCAGCAGCCAGTTGTATGTCGGGATGAGGGAGACCCAGTACTTC. This sequence joins TRBV4-1 and TRBJ2-5, with D maybe TRBD2 (5 bases). There are 16 residues in the CDR3. The germline gives CDR1 MGHRA, CDR2 YSYEKL. The ends were cut back, 3 bases at V and 5 bases at J, with 19 bases in the middle.